Below, 32 T cell receptor beta chains from the same sample are listed, as sequenced in a study of blood T cell repertoires in COVID-19. Some clones are missing from TCRdb's copy, which holds only in-frame ones; the method was immunoSEQ multiplex PCR. The table records roughly 170,000 clones, approximately 82% of them present only once. The sequencing sample was made of PBMCs or T cells enriched from blood (not recorded which). Source of these receptors: a woman aged 45 to 65 in a cohort exposed to, infected with or recovered from COVID-19 (not recorded which).

In its sample, this clone was seen once. This sequence joins TRBV28 and TRBJ2-1; 7 nucleotides line up with TRBD2. The V segment lost 8 bases and the J segment 5 bases; nucleotides outside the gene matches: 9. In germline, CDR1 is MDHEN, CDR2 SYDVKM. There are 14 residues in the CDR3. The CDR3 DNA reads as TGTGCCAGCGTATCCAGCGGGAAGCACAATGAGCAGTTCTTC. This translates into CASVSSGKHNEQFF.

This chain joins TRBV6-4 and TRBJ2-2, with TRBD1 matching 8 bases. J gave up 4 bases and V 5 bases, and 3 bases lay outside the gene matches. Germline assignment: CDR1 MRHNA and CDR2 SNTAGT. There are 14 residues in the CDR3. CDR3 protein: CASSFQGATGELFF. CDR3 in DNA: TGTGCCAGCAGTTTTCAGGGGGCCACCGGGGAGCTGTTTTTT.

This clone was seen repeatedly, ten times or more. The rearrangement uses TRBV7-9 and TRBJ1-1; possible D gene TRBD1, 5 bases. Trimming took 1 base from V and 6 from J, leaving 12 bases between them. The CDR3 runs 14 residues. Per germline, CDR1 SEHNR and CDR2 FQNEAQ (reference sequence). The CDR3 bases are TGTGCCAGCAGCTTAGAAGGCAGGGCCCCTGAAGCTTTCTTT. Translating it yields CASSLEGRAPEAFF.

This clone was picked up a small number of times. The V call is TRBV28, the J call TRBJ2-2; TRBD1 aligns across 9 bases. Losses at the gene ends were 6 bases for V and 14 bases for J; bases not matched to a gene: 10. The CDR3 covers 13 residues. CDR1 MDHEN and CDR2 SYDVKM come from the germline V gene. CDR3 nucleotides: TGTGCCAGCAGCTTCCGGGACAGGGAAAGACTGTTTTTT. It codes for CASSFRDRERLFF.

The chain joins TRBV19 to TRBJ2-5; D might be TRBD2 (5 bases). The length of the CDR3 is 13 residues. Germline CDR1 LNHDA, CDR2 SQIVND (reference sequence). With 5 bases removed from V and 2 bases from J, the gap between germline ends came to 9 bases. For the CDR3, the DNA is TGTGCCAGTAGTCGGACTTTACAAGAGACCCAGTACTTC. Translation gives CASSRTLQETQYF.

This chain connects TRBV28 to TRBJ1-1, with D hard to call. CDR3 size: 14 residues. Germline CDR1 reads MDHEN; CDR2 reads SYDVKM. Trimming removed 3 bases from V and 6 bases from J, with 14 bases in between. CDR3 sequence: CASSFLKREAEAFF. CDR3 coding DNA: TGTGCCAGCAGTTTTCTTAAGAGGGAGGCTGAAGCTTTCTTT.

This chain links TRBV7-2 with TRBJ1-1; 7 nucleotides align to TRBD1. V trimming: 3 bases; J trimming: 7 bases; junction bases outside the gene matches: 11. This CDR3 comprises 15 residues. Germline assignment: CDR1 SGHTA and CDR2 FQGNSA. CDR3 in DNA: TGTGCCAGCAGCTTTAGTCCAAAGGGGGCTCTTGAAGCTTTCTTT. Translation: CASSFSPKGALEAFF.

This clone occurred a few times. The rearrangement joins TRBV5-4 to TRBJ1-2; 8 bases map to TRBD1. V trimming: 9 bases; J trimming: 4 bases; junction bases outside the gene matches: 11. There are 14 residues in the CDR3. CDR1 is SGHNT, CDR2 YYREEE, per germline (reference sequence). Here the CDR3 reads CAMAPGQAFYGYTF. CDR3 DNA: TGTGCCATGGCCCCGGGACAGGCCTTCTATGGCTACACCTTC.

The rearrangement links TRBV29-1 to TRBJ2-1, with 13 positions matching TRBD2. V was clipped by 4 bases and J by 10 bases; unmatched bases: 4. CDR3 length: 13 residues. Germline V gives CDR1 SQVTM, CDR2 ANQGSEA. CDR3 loop: CSVGTSGSKEQFF. DNA for the CDR3: TGCAGCGTTGGGACTAGCGGGAGCAAAGAGCAGTTCTTC.

This clone came up a few times. V usage is TRBV2 and J usage is TRBJ2-3; 8 nucleotides line up with TRBD2. The CDR3 is 15 residues long. V shed 4 bases, J shed 1 base, and the junction held 4 bases outside the gene matches. Germline loops: CDR1 SNHLY, CDR2 FYNNEI. This chain's CDR3 is CASSGRRGGTDTQYF. The CDR3 DNA is TGTGCCAGCAGTGGGCGGCGGGGGGGCACAGATACGCAGTATTTT.

This chain connects TRBV24-1 to TRBJ2-1; the match to TRBD1 covers 7 bases. CDR3 length: 19 residues. The germline gives CDR1 KGHDR, CDR2 SFDVKD. V lost 1 base, J lost 2 bases, and 13 bases stayed unmatched. This CDR3 reads CATSDFKTPGQPTYNEQFF. CDR3 DNA: TGTGCCACCAGTGATTTCAAGACTCCGGGACAGCCGACCTACAATGAGCAGTTCTTC.

This chain connects TRBV28 to TRBJ2-3, with TRBD1 identical over 9 bases. From germline, CDR1 is MDHEN and CDR2 SYDVKM. V was pared by 3 bases and J by 7 bases, with 11 bases of the junction left unmatched. This CDR3 is built from 16 residues. Here the CDR3 DNA reads TGTGCCAGCAGTTTCCGGGGGACAGGGATAAAAAATACGCAGTATTTT. It specifies CASSFRGTGIKNTQYF.

V usage is TRBV5-4 and J usage is TRBJ1-2; tentative D call: TRBD1 (6 bases). V was trimmed by 2 bases and J by 1 base, leaving 9 bases between them. CDR1 is SGHNT, CDR2 YYREEE, per germline (reference sequence). This CDR3 is built from 14 residues. The chain's CDR3 is CASSFEQGNYGYTF. Written as DNA, the CDR3 is TGTGCCAGCAGCTTCGAACAGGGTAACTATGGCTACACCTTC.

This sequence joins TRBV4-2 and TRBJ2-2; weak D call: TRBD2 (6 bases). The V and J ends lost 4 bases and 3 bases respectively, with 21 bases between them. The CDR3 contains 18 residues. Germline CDR1 LGHNA, CDR2 YNFKEQ. For the CDR3, the DNA is TGTGCCAGCAGCCGACTTGGCCGGGAGCCAGAGGACACCGGGGAGCTGTTTTTT. Residues: CASSRLGREPEDTGELFF.

The chain links TRBV19 to TRBJ2-3; TRBD2 matches 8 bases. Trimming took 7 bases from V and 6 from J; bases not matched to a gene: 6. This CDR3 contains 13 residues. CDR1 is LNHDA, CDR2 SQIVND, per germline (reference sequence). Written as DNA, the CDR3 is TGTGCCAGTAAAGGCGGGGGGTGGGATACGCAGTATTTT. Its protein product is CASKGGGWDTQYF.

This chain uses TRBV4-1 with TRBJ2-1, with D unclear. CDR3 size: 17 residues. Germline V lookup: CDR1 MGHRA, CDR2 YSYEKL. V dropped 2 bases and J dropped 4 bases, with 18 bases sitting between them. The CDR3 coding sequence is TGCGCCAGCAGCCAACCGCCCATTCGTAGCCTTTACAATGAGCAGTTCTTC. This sequence encodes CASSQPPIRSLYNEQFF.

This chain connects TRBV5-8 to TRBJ2-1, with 10 bases aligning to TRBD1. CDR1 is SGHTS, CDR2 YDEGEE, per germline. The CDR3 is made up of 15 amino acids. Trimming cost V 3 bases and J 4 bases; bases outside gene matches: 4. In DNA form, the CDR3 reads TGTGCCAGCAGCTCGGGACAGGGGAGGTACAATGAGCAGTTCTTC. Encoded protein: CASSSGQGRYNEQFF.

The chain employs TRBV3-1 (or the pseudogene TRBV3-2) and TRBJ2-5; D gene uncertain. The V and J ends lost 3 bases and 7 bases respectively, with 6 bases between them. CDR1 LGHDT and CDR2 YNNKEL come from the germline V gene (reference sequence). This CDR3 has 11 residues. CDR3 region: CASSHTRTQYF. CDR3 sequence (DNA): TGTGCCAGCAGCCACACGCGGACCCAGTACTTC.

The chain carries TRBV5-1 and TRBJ2-2; TRBD1 agrees at 10 bases. Germline CDR1 is SGHRS and CDR2 is YFSETQ. The CDR3 runs 16 residues. The J segment lost 6 bases and the V segment lost 5 bases, leaving 10 bases of the junction unmatched. CDR3 residues: CASRPHGTGVSGELFF. The CDR3 DNA reads TGCGCCAGCAGGCCCCATGGGACAGGGGTTTCCGGGGAGCTGTTTTTT.

This clone showed up just once. The V gene is TRBV6-5, the J gene TRBJ1-1, with D uncertain. The CDR3 is made up of 13 amino acids. Germline V CDR1 and CDR2: MNHEY, SVGAGI. V lost 4 bases and J lost 2, with 8 bases in between. Here the CDR3 reads CASSSQENTEAFF. The CDR3 nucleotides are TGTGCCAGCAGTTCGCAGGAAAACACTGAAGCTTTCTTT.

This clone appeared a single time. V and J are TRBV10-2 and TRBJ1-3; the match to TRBD1 covers 12 bases. This CDR3 contains 17 residues. The junction had 8 bases not matched to a gene; V was cut back by 4 bases and J by 4 bases. Germline assignment: CDR1 WSHSY and CDR2 SAAADI. The CDR3 region has the DNA TGCGCCAGCAGTGTGGGGGGACAGGGGGCTTACGGAAACACCATATATTTT. Protein sequence: CASSVGGQGAYGNTIYF.

The chain combines TRBV16 with TRBJ1-2; D gene unclear. Germline V gene lookup returns CDR1 KGHSY and CDR2 FQNENV. The CDR3 consists of 15 residues. V lost 2 bases and J 3 bases, leaving 13 bases between the germline ends. CDR3 nucleotide sequence: TGTGCCAGCAGCCAAGATAGAGTCCCCTACTATGGCTACACCTTC. Translation gives CASSQDRVPYYGYTF.

The chain has TRBV5-6 and TRBJ1-2; D is unclear. Trimming took off 6 bases at V and 3 bases at J, with 27 bases between the two ends. The CDR3 runs to 18 residues. Germline CDR1 SGHDT, CDR2 YYEEEE. CDR3 DNA: TGTGCCAGCAACAAGCTTATTATGAGGGCCCAATCCTACTATGGCTACACCTTC. Protein: CASNKLIMRAQSYYGYTF.

The rearrangement links TRBV20-1 to TRBJ2-3; 7 nucleotides agree with TRBD2. Per germline, CDR1 DFQATT and CDR2 SNEGSKA (reference sequence). This CDR3 is built from 18 residues. Trimming removed 3 bases from V and 6 bases from J; junction bases left unmatched: 21. Written as DNA, the CDR3 is TGCAGTGCTAGTTTCCTGTCCGTTGGCGGGAGTTTGGCGGATACGCAGTATTTT. As protein: CSASFLSVGGSLADTQYF.

The chain recombines TRBV6-5 with TRBJ1-1; D gene unclear. This CDR3 is built from 13 residues. Germline V CDR1 and CDR2: MNHEY, SVGAGI. The V end lost 2 bases, the J end lost 3 bases, and 7 bases lay between the germline ends. CDR3: CASSYVQDTEAFF. CDR3 DNA: TGTGCCAGCAGTTACGTGCAGGACACTGAAGCTTTCTTT.

This chain uses TRBV4-2 with TRBJ2-1, with 7 bases fitting TRBD1. V was clipped by 0 bases and J by 1 base; unmatched bases: 15. CDR3 length: 20 residues. The germline V gene encodes CDR1 LGHNA and CDR2 YNFKEQ. The DNA of the CDR3 is TGTGCCAGCAGCCAAGATCTTACGGCAGGGGGAATGGGGTCCTACAATGAGCAGTTCTTC. Its translation is CASSQDLTAGGMGSYNEQFF.

The chain recombines TRBV12-3 or TRBV12-4 with TRBJ2-7, with D maybe TRBD2 (6 bases). Trimming took off 5 bases at V and 3 bases at J, with 8 bases between the two ends. The CDR3 runs 12 residues. CDR3 loop: CASSPGGYEQYF. CDR3 nucleotides: TGTGCCAGCAGTCCCGGGGGCTACGAGCAGTACTTC.

The chain links TRBV14 to TRBJ2-1, with TRBD2 matching 9 bases. CDR1 SGHDN and CDR2 FVKESK come from the germline V gene. J gave up 5 bases and V 1 base, and 6 bases lay outside the gene matches. The CDR3 is made up of 16 amino acids. The CDR3 DNA is TGTGCCAGCAGCCAAGCCCCGGGACTAGCCCACAATGAGCAGTTCTTC. Translated, it gives CASSQAPGLAHNEQFF.

J is TRBJ1-2 and V is TRBV6-2 or TRBV6-3; 10 bases fit TRBD1. V shed 4 bases, J shed 7 bases, and the junction held 9 bases outside the gene matches. Germline CDR1 reads MNHEY; CDR2 reads SVGEGT. This CDR3 comprises 15 residues. Here the CDR3 reads CASSSTTGGASGYTF. For the CDR3, the DNA is TGTGCCAGCAGTTCGACGACAGGGGGCGCGTCTGGCTACACCTTC.

The V and J genes are TRBV5-6 and TRBJ2-2; the D is unclear. V lost 0 bases, J lost 5 bases, and 8 bases lay in between. The germline CDR1 and CDR2 sequences are SGHDT and YYEEEE. The CDR3 runs 14 residues. CDR3 bases: TGTGCCAGCAGCTTGGGCCGACAAACCGGGGAGCTGTTTTTT. Its translation: CASSLGRQTGELFF. Variable domain in full (rest from reference TRBV5-6 and TRBJ2-2): DAGVTQSPTHLIKTRGQQVTLRCSPKSGHDTVSWYQQALGQGPQFIFQYYEEEERQRGNFPDRFSGHQFPNYSSELNVNALLLGDSALYLCASSLGRQTGELFFGEGSRLTVL.

This clone was seen once. This chain links TRBV19 with TRBJ2-7, with 9 bases matching TRBD1. The V and J ends lost 5 bases and 4 bases, in that order; junction bases with no gene match: 9. This CDR3 has 15 amino acids. Germline loops: CDR1 LNHDA, CDR2 SQIVND (reference sequence). The CDR3 here is CASSVGQGSLYEQYF. The CDR3 DNA reads as TGTGCCAGTAGTGTGGGACAGGGTTCATTATACGAGCAGTACTTC.

The rearrangement links TRBV9 to TRBJ2-2, with TRBD2 matching over 14 bases. The CDR3 length is 16 residues. The trim removed 4 bases at V and 7 bases at J, leaving 6 bases unmatched. Germline CDR1 is SGDLS and CDR2 is YYNGEE. CDR3 in DNA: TGTGCCAGCAGCCGACTAGCGGGGGGGCGTATCGGGGAGCTGTTTTTT. This translates into CASSRLAGGRIGELFF.